Following are 23 T cell receptor beta chains from one sample sequenced in a study of T-cell memory formation after mild COVID-19. TCRdb re-derived calls from the 5' RACE reads in MiXCR, one entry per CDR3 protein. The table shows about 340,000 distinct CDR3 sequences, with around an eighth occurring only once. Sequenced material: PBMCs or a T cell subset sorted from them (not recorded which). These receptors all come from a man younger than 35 who had mild COVID-19 (a few samples of this study predate the infection). Cell type and time point are not known.

This clonotype has a handful of counts. The rearrangement uses TRBV6-2 or TRBV6-3 and TRBJ2-4, with no clear D. In germline, CDR1 is MNHEY, CDR2 SVGEGT. The CDR3 runs 18 residues. Between the trimmed V and J ends, which lost 4 bases and 1 base, there was a span of 20 bases. This CDR3 reads CASSFPSRTPGAKNIQYF. CDR3 bases: TGTGCCAGCAGTTTCCCCTCCCGAACTCCTGGGGCCAAAAACATTCAGTACTTC.

With respect to this clonotype: A much larger clone differs from this one at a single base, so this may be a read error. Here the CDR3 DNA reads TGTGCCAGCAGCCCGACAGGGGGCGCAGATACGCAGTATTTT. Amino acids: CASSPTGGADTQYF. J is TRBJ2-3 and V is TRBV7-2; 10 nucleotides match TRBD1. Germline V gene sequence: CDR1 SGHTA, CDR2 FQGNSA. V dropped 5 bases and J dropped 4; count of bases not matched to a gene: 3. The CDR3 has 14 residues. Drawing the rest from reference TRBV7-2 and TRBJ2-3, the complete variable domain is GAGVSQSPSNKVTEKGKDVELRCDPISGHTALYWYRQSLGQGLEFLIYFQGNSAPDKSGLPSDRFSAERTGGSVSTLTIQRTQQEDSAVYLCASSPTGGADTQYFGPGTRLTVL.

The table lists this clonotype with a few counts. J is TRBJ2-1 and V is TRBV11-1; 14 bases map to TRBD2. V shed 10 bases, J shed 1 base, and the junction held 6 bases outside the gene matches. The CDR3 consists of 16 residues. Germline-derived CDR1 and CDR2 are SGHAT and FQDESV (reference sequence). The CDR3 DNA sequence: TGTGCCACCGGACTAGCGGGGGGAGCATCCTACAATGAGCAGTTCTTC. Its translation is CATGLAGGASYNEQFF. The complete variable domain, with remaining parts taken from reference TRBV11-1 and TRBJ2-1, reads EAEVAQSPRYKITEKSQAVAFWCDPISGHATLYWYRQILGQGPELLVQFQDESVVDDSQLPKDRFSAERLKGVDSTLKIQPAELGDSAMYLCATGLAGGASYNEQFFGPGTRLTVL.

This chain joins TRBV7-3 and TRBJ2-6; D gene ambiguous. Trimming pared 2 bases from V and 0 bases from J, leaving 11 bases between. CDR3 length equals 17 residues. Germline CDR1 reads SGHTA; CDR2 reads FQGTGA. The CDR3 is CASSLFRLGSGANVLTF. The CDR3 region has the DNA TGTGCCAGCAGCTTATTTAGGCTGGGCTCTGGGGCCAACGTCCTGACTTTC.

There are many counts of this clonotype. The chain links TRBV4-2 to TRBJ2-1, with 13 bases matching TRBD2. The CDR3 length is 18 residues. Unmatched junction bases numbered 10, after V lost 4 bases and J lost 4 bases. From germline, CDR1 is LGHNA and CDR2 YNFKEQ. The DNA of the CDR3 is TGTGCCAGCAGCCCTGGGACTAGCGGGGAGGCCCTGTACAATGAGCAGTTCTTC. This sequence encodes CASSPGTSGEALYNEQFF.

V usage is TRBV7-3 and J usage is TRBJ2-1; D possibly corresponds to TRBD1 (6 bases). The CDR3 sequence is 12 residues long. The germline V gene has CDR1 SGHTA and CDR2 FQGTGA. Trimming stripped 5 bases from V and 10 bases from J, with 12 bases between. The CDR3, as DNA: TGTGCCAGCAGCGACCACAGGGACGAGCAGTTCTTC. As protein: CASSDHRDEQFF.

CDR3 sequence reads: CASNSASVGYTF. The CDR3 nucleotides are TGTGCCAGCAATTCTGCGTCTGTTGGCTACACCTTC. V gene TRBV12-3 or TRBV12-4 combines with J gene TRBJ1-2, with D unclear. CDR3 size: 12 residues. V lost 7 bases, J lost 7 bases, and 13 bases lay in between.

This clonotype was recorded many times. This chain uses TRBV6-2 or TRBV6-3 with TRBJ2-1; D perhaps matches TRBD1 (5 bases). From germline, CDR1 is MNHEY and CDR2 SVGEGT. V gave up 0 bases and J gave up 1 base, with 13 bases separating them. CDR3 size: 17 residues. In DNA form, the CDR3 reads TGTGCCAGCAGTTACTCGATACTTAAGGGGTCCTACAATGAGCAGTTCTTC. It encodes CASSYSILKGSYNEQFF.

The chain employs TRBV6-5 and TRBJ1-3; D unclear. Looked up from germline, CDR1 is MNHEY and CDR2 is SVGAGI. This CDR3 comprises 15 residues. V lost 5 bases and J 7 bases, leaving 18 bases between the germline ends. For the CDR3, the DNA is TGTGCCAGCAGTCCCGGGGAAGGGCTTTGGAACACCATATATTTT. Translation: CASSPGEGLWNTIYF.

This clonotype was seen at least ten times. The V and J genes are TRBV24-1 and TRBJ1-1, with D maybe TRBD1 (5 bases). The CDR3 totals 13 residues. Germline CDR1 is KGHDR and CDR2 is SFDVKD. V lost 4 bases and J lost 8, with 13 bases in between. The chain's CDR3 is CATSDALQVEAFF. The CDR3 DNA sequence: TGTGCCACCAGTGACGCACTACAGGTAGAAGCTTTCTTT.

This clonotype was seen a few times. CDR3 region: CASSPPMGDSLYGYTF. The CDR3 nucleotides read TGTGCCAGCAGCCCCCCCATGGGGGACAGTCTCTATGGCTACACCTTC. The rearrangement joins TRBV7-9 to TRBJ1-2; 7 positions agree with TRBD1. The CDR3 sequence is 16 residues long. The trim removed 5 bases at V and 4 bases at J, leaving 13 bases unmatched. Germline V lookup: CDR1 SEHNR, CDR2 FQNEAQ (reference sequence).

The rearrangement uses TRBV3-1 and TRBJ2-1, with D possibly being TRBD1 or TRBD2 (5 bases each). The CDR3 covers 17 residues. Trimming pared 5 bases from V and 0 bases from J, leaving 17 bases between. Germline CDR1 is LGHDT and CDR2 is YNNKEL (reference sequence). As DNA, the CDR3 is TGTGCCAGCAGCTGGGGGTGGTGGACGTACTCCTACAATGAGCAGTTCTTC. It yields the protein CASSWGWWTYSYNEQFF.

Only a few counts were recorded for this clonotype. CDR3 loop: CASSTNRGGYEQYF. CDR3 DNA sequence: TGTGCCAGCAGTACTAACCGGGGGGGCTACGAGCAGTACTTC. The rearrangement links TRBV5-5 to TRBJ2-7; 8 bases are shared with TRBD2. J was trimmed by 3 bases and V by 5 bases; bases with no gene match: 7. CDR3 size: 14 residues. CDR1 and CDR2 (germline): SGHKS, YYEKEE (reference sequence).

This clonotype appeared a few times. The V gene is TRBV7-9, the J gene TRBJ1-1; 7 positions match TRBD1. The junction had 6 bases not matched to a gene; V was cut back by 2 bases and J by 9 bases. The CDR3 is 13 residues long. Germline V gene sequence: CDR1 SEHNR, CDR2 FQNEAQ (reference sequence). The CDR3 loop reads CASSLRGPKKAFF. The DNA for the CDR3 is TGTGCCAGCAGCTTAAGGGGGCCAAAGAAAGCTTTCTTT.

This clonotype was detected a few times. The V and J genes are TRBV7-9 and TRBJ2-7; D could derive from TRBD1 or TRBD2 (5 bases each). V lost 5 bases, J lost 7 bases, and 21 bases lay in between. Per the germline V gene, CDR1 is SEHNR and CDR2 is FQNEAQ (reference sequence). The CDR3 sequence is 15 residues long. The CDR3 sequence is CASSLRGPDLGEQYV. In nucleotides, the CDR3 is TGTGCCAGCAGCCTCCGGGGACCGGATCTAGGGGAGCAGTACGTC.

The rearrangement joins TRBV5-5 to TRBJ2-7; D is perhaps TRBD1 (6 bases). Germline CDR1 SGHKS, CDR2 YYEKEE (reference sequence). The V end was cut by 0 bases, the J end by 3 bases, with 13 bases between. This CDR3 has 15 residues. In DNA, the CDR3 is TGTGCCAGCAGCTTGGTGCCAGGGGAGTTCTACGAGCAGTACGTC. It specifies CASSLVPGEFYEQYV.

This clonotype appeared many times. The chain recombines TRBV6-5 with TRBJ1-6, with D unresolved. CDR1 is MNHEY and CDR2 is SVGAGI in the germline V gene. The CDR3 is 13 residues long. V was trimmed by 8 bases and J by 6 bases, leaving 11 bases between them. The CDR3 DNA reads as TGTGCCAGCGGGCCGCGGGGTAATTCACCCCTCCACTTT. It yields the protein CASGPRGNSPLHF.

This clonotype was counted a few times. The chain carries TRBV28 and TRBJ2-7, with D unclear. The germline V gene encodes CDR1 MDHEN and CDR2 SYDVKM. The V end was cut by 7 bases, the J end by 3 bases, with 10 bases between. The CDR3 sequence is 12 residues long. CDR3 protein: CASTDTFYEQYF. CDR3 DNA sequence: TGTGCCAGCACCGACACTTTCTACGAGCAGTACTTC. Supplemented by reference TRBV28 and TRBJ2-7, the full variable domain reads DVKVTQSSRYLVKRTGEKVFLECVQDMDHENMFWYRQDPGLGLRLIYFSYDVKMKEKGDIPEGYSVSREKKERFSLILESASTNQTSMYLCASTDTFYEQYFGPGTRLTVT.

This rearrangement joins TRBV4-3 to TRBJ2-7; the D gene is possibly TRBD2 (6 bases). CDR1 LGHNA and CDR2 YSLEER come from the germline V gene. This CDR3 has 13 residues. The germline V and J ends were trimmed by 3 bases and 3 bases, with 9 bases remaining between them. The DNA for the CDR3 is TGCGCCAGCAGCCAGCGGGACGGCTACGAGCAGTACTTC. Translation: CASSQRDGYEQYF.

The table lists this clonotype with a few counts. The rearrangement links TRBV4-2 to TRBJ2-5, with 7 bases that match TRBD2. V dropped 2 bases and J dropped 0; count of bases not matched to a gene: 9. Germline CDR1 is LGHNA and CDR2 is YNFKEQ. This CDR3 region has 17 residues. DNA for the CDR3: TGTGCCAGCAGCCAAAGCTCTAGCGGCAAAAACCAAGAGACCCAGTACTTC. Amino acid sequence: CASSQSSSGKNQETQYF.

The rearrangement links TRBV11-3 to TRBJ2-5, with D possibly TRBD2 on 6 matching bases. CDR1 and CDR2 (germline): SGHNT, YENEEA. CDR3 size: 15 residues. Trimming removed 1 base at V and 1 base at J, with 10 bases between. CDR3 region: CASSLGIGGQETQYF. CDR3 coding DNA: TGTGCCAGCAGCTTAGGAATCGGGGGCCAAGAGACCCAGTACTTC.

This sequence joins TRBV29-1 and TRBJ2-1; D unresolved. Germline loops: CDR1 SQVTM, CDR2 ANQGSEA. V was cut by 7 bases and J by 4 bases, with 14 bases left in between. The CDR3 covers 13 residues. The CDR3 sequence is CSATEERYNEQFF. CDR3 sequence (DNA): TGCAGCGCAACCGAGGAAAGATACAATGAGCAGTTCTTC.

This chain joins TRBV24-1 and TRBJ2-5; 7 bases are shared with TRBD2. The CDR3 is made up of 13 amino acids. The J segment lost 3 bases and the V segment lost 6 bases, leaving 3 bases of the junction unmatched. Germline V gene sequence: CDR1 KGHDR, CDR2 SFDVKD. The DNA of the CDR3 is TGTGCCACCAGTCCCGGACTAGAAGAGACCCAGTACTTC. It codes for CATSPGLEETQYF.